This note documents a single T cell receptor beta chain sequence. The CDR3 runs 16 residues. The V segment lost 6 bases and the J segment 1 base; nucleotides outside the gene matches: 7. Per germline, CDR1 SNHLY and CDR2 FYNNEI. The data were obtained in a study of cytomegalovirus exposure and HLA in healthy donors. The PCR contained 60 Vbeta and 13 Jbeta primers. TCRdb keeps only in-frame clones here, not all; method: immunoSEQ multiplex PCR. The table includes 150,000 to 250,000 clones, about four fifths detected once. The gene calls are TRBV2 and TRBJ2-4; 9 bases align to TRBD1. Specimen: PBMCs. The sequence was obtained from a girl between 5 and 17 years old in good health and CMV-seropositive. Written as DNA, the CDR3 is TGTGCCAGCAGGGAGGACAGGGGCCGGGCCAAAAACATTCAGTACTTC. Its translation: CASREDRGRAKNIQYF.